A selection of T cell receptor beta chains follows, all from one sample in a study of T cell repertoires in aging, cancer and after chemotherapy. TCRdb processed the multiplex PCR reads anew with MiXCR; each CDR3 protein has one entry. The sample yields about 6,700 distinct CDR3 sequences, approximately 53% seen once. Sequencing was done on a sample of blood. The receptor set was obtained from a human donor with a solid tumor. The CDR3 runs from the conserved cysteine through the conserved F or W. A D gene is named only where the DNA matches it firmly. The listing skips clone size in some rows; elsewhere it reads once, few, many or a size class.

v_call	clone_size	cdr3_length	d_call	j_call	cdr3_aa	cdr3_nt
TRBV6-5	-	18	TRBD1	TRBJ2-3	CASSYTPPGQGAGDTQYF	TGTGCCAGCAGTTACACTCCACCGGGACAGGGGGCAGGAGATACGCAGTATTTT
TRBV27	-	14	-	TRBJ2-7	CASSRDGSSYEQYF	TGTGCCAGCAGTAGAGACGGTAGCTCCTACGAGCAGTACTTC
TRBV7-9	few	15	TRBD2	TRBJ2-1	CASSPGLAGGNEQFF	TGTGCCAGCAGCCCGGGACTAGCGGGAGGCAATGAGCAGTTCTTC
TRBV27	-	15	TRBD2	TRBJ2-1	CASTHGTSGRTEQFF	TGTGCCAGCACCCACGGGACTAGCGGGAGGACTGAGCAGTTCTTC
TRBV4-2	-	14	-	TRBJ2-7	CASSRRDFPYEQYF	TGTGCCAGCAGCCGTAGGGACTTCCCCTACGAGCAGTACTTC
TRBV27	-	17	TRBD1	TRBJ1-6	CASSLKGGTAYNSPLHF	TGTGCCAGCAGTTTAAAGGGGGGGACAGCCTATAATTCACCCCTCCACTTT
TRBV27	few	13	-	TRBJ2-7	CATGEVGDNEQYF	TGTGCCACCGGGGAGGTTGGGGATAACGAGCAGTACTTC
TRBV10-3	few	17	TRBD1	TRBJ1-5	CAISAPAGQVSNQPQHF	TGTGCCATCAGTGCCCCGGCGGGACAGGTTTCTAATCAGCCCCAGCATTTT
TRBV20-1	-	14	-	TRBJ2-3	CSVGGSSSTDTQYF	TGCAGTGTCGGGGGATCCTCTAGCACAGATACGCAGTATTTT
TRBV20-1	few	15	TRBD2	TRBJ2-7	CSASELAGVHYEQYF	TGCAGTGCTAGTGAACTAGCGGGAGTGCACTACGAGCAGTACTTC
TRBV19	few	15	-	TRBJ2-1	CASSLPGGSVNEQFF	TGTGCCAGTAGTCTTCCCGGGGGAAGTGTGAATGAGCAGTTCTTC
TRBV6-6	-	16	-	TRBJ1-6	CASSYSWTVGNTPLHF	TGTGCCAGCAGTTACTCGTGGACGGTGGGGAACACACCCCTCCACTTT
TRBV7-9	-	13	-	TRBJ2-7	CASSLANNYKQYF	TGTGCCAGCAGCTTAGCAAATAACTACAAGCAGTACTTC
TRBV6-1	once	15	-	TRBJ1-4	CASNEMAGNNEKLFF	TGTGCCAGCAATGAAATGGCAGGGAATAATGAAAAACTGTTTTTT
TRBV11-2	-	14	TRBD1	TRBJ2-7	CASSLGQGHYEQYF	TGTGCCAGCAGCTTGGGACAGGGCCACTACGAGCAGTACTTC
TRBV30	few	13	-	TRBJ1-2	CAWRLGSNYGYTF	TGTGCCTGGAGGCTTGGGAGTAACTATGGCTACACCTTC
TRBV2	-	17	-	TRBJ2-7	CASSDLSSGNLRGEQYF	TGTGCCAGCAGTGACCTTTCGTCGGGAAACCTCCGGGGGGAGCAGTACTTC
TRBV7-9	few	13	-	TRBJ2-7	CASSLNAGSEQYF	TGTGCCAGCAGCTTAAATGCCGGGAGCGAGCAGTACTTC
TRBV6-5	-	15	-	TRBJ2-3	CASSYSGPKSDTQYF	TGTGCCAGCAGTTACTCGGGACCGAAGTCAGATACGCAGTATTTT
TRBV6-4	-	13	-	TRBJ2-2	CASSFEPTGELFF	TGTGCCAGCAGTTTCGAACCTACCGGGGAGCTGTTTTTT
TRBV7-9	-	16	TRBD2	TRBJ2-1	CASSLALAGDIDEQFF	TGTGCCAGCAGCTTAGCCCTAGCGGGAGATATCGATGAGCAGTTCTTC
TRBV12-3/TRBV12-4	-	13	TRBD1	TRBJ2-7	CASRIGQVNEQYF	TGTGCCAGCAGAATTGGACAGGTAAACGAGCAGTACTTC
TRBV10-3	few	14	-	TRBJ2-7	CAITPGTGTYEQYF	TGTGCCATCACTCCCGGGACCGGAACCTACGAGCAGTACTTC